One and the same sample provided the 5 T cell receptor beta chains below, sequenced in a study of T-cell reconstitution after alpha-beta-depleted transplantation in children. It was with unique molecular identifiers that the TCRbeta library was prepared. MiXCR was run by TCRdb on the PCR reads, yielding one entry per CDR3 protein. Here the sample spans 200,000 to 250,000 distinct CDR3 sequences, around 10% being singletons. This material consisted of PBMCs from the stem cell graft donor, taken from the stem cell graft. These receptors were collected from a human donor who donated a stem cell graft to a child with acute lymphoblastic leukemia.

This clonotype was detected many times. The chain links TRBV7-7 to TRBJ2-3; tentatively, D is TRBD2 (7 bases). Trimming cost V 5 bases and J 5 bases, with 14 bases left between them. CDR1 and CDR2 (germline): SSHAT, FNYEAQ (reference sequence). The CDR3 is 14 residues long. CDR3 sequence (DNA): TGTGCCAGCAGCCTCGGGGGGCAGGAAGATACGCAGTATTTT. Translated, it gives CASSLGGQEDTQYF.

This clonotype was observed many times. The V call is TRBV5-1, the J call TRBJ2-3; D gene uncertain. The V end was cut by 4 bases, the J end by 4 bases, with 10 bases between. Germline CDR1 SGHRS, CDR2 YFSETQ. The CDR3 runs 13 residues. The CDR3 region has the DNA TGCGCCAGCAGCCCAGGTCCTGCAGATACGCAGTATTTT. This encodes CASSPGPADTQYF. Drawing the rest from reference TRBV5-1 and TRBJ2-3, the complete variable domain is KAGVTQTPRYLIKTRGQQVTLSCSPISGHRSVSWYQQTPGQGLQFLFEYFSETQRNKGNFPGRFSGRQFSNSRSEMNVSTLELGDSALYLCASSPGPADTQYFGPGTRLTVL.

There are many counts of this clonotype. The chain recombines TRBV10-2 with TRBJ2-7; weak D call: TRBD2 (6 bases). The CDR3 is 13 amino acids. In germline, CDR1 is WSHSY, CDR2 SAAADI. Trimming pared 7 bases from V and 4 bases from J, leaving 14 bases between. CDR3 amino acids: CASKWTIGYEQYF. The CDR3 bases are TGCGCCAGCAAGTGGACTATCGGTTACGAGCAGTACTTC.

The CDR3 DNA reads as TGCGCCAGCAAGGAAGGGGCTGGGGCCAACGTCCTGACTTTC. This gives the protein CASKEGAGANVLTF. The chain carries TRBV10-2 and TRBJ2-6; D is possibly TRBD1 (5 bases). This CDR3 spans 14 amino acids. Trimming took 7 bases from V and 2 from J, leaving 9 bases between them. In germline, CDR1 is WSHSY, CDR2 SAAADI.

There are a few counts of this clonotype. V and J are TRBV7-2 and TRBJ2-3, with TRBD2 matching over 8 bases. Germline V gene sequence: CDR1 SGHTA, CDR2 FQGNSA. Unmatched junction bases numbered 6, after V lost 4 bases and J lost 3 bases. This CDR3 spans 15 amino acids. CDR3 DNA sequence: TGTGCCAGCAGCTATAGCGGGGTTTTAACAGATACGCAGTATTTT. It codes for CASSYSGVLTDTQYF.